The next 27 T cell receptor beta chains were all read from a single sample in a study of beta chain features in type 1 diabetes. Study-level findings and limits: Type 1 diabetes patients had TCRB CDR3s that were shorter (moderately but significantly so) in all four CD4+ subsets.

Their cognate antigens are unknown. The study reverse transcribed the entire isolated RNA, so it sequenced expressed TCRB transcripts. Clones were sequenced by immunoSEQ multiplex PCR, and TCRdb holds only the in-frame ones, with some missing. The profile shows about 650,000 clones, roughly an eighth of them singletons. The sequenced material came from naive CD4+ T cells from blood. Receptors were obtained from a man aged 25-40 years with type 1 diabetes.

In this sample, this clone turned up a few times. CDR3 in amino acids: CASSRDHNTDTQYF. CDR3 coding DNA: TGTGCCAGCAGCCGGGACCACAACACAGATACGCAGTATTTT. V is TRBV9 and J is TRBJ2-3; D possibly matches TRBD1 or TRBD2 (5 bases each). Germline lookup yields CDR1 SGDLS and CDR2 YYNGEE. V gave up 4 bases and J gave up 2 bases, with 11 bases separating them. The CDR3 runs 14 residues.

This clone was observed a handful of times. The chain combines TRBV6-5 with TRBJ2-7; D may be TRBD2 (5 bases). The CDR3 totals 14 residues. Germline V gene sequence: CDR1 MNHEY, CDR2 SVGAGI. Trimming pared 7 bases from V and 3 bases from J, leaving 16 bases between. CDR3 protein: CASKTSGLLYEQYF. CDR3 nucleotides: TGTGCCAGCAAAACCAGCGGTTTACTCTACGAGCAGTACTTC.

This clone has only a few counts. CDR3 region: CASSLQGAVNTGELFF. As DNA, the CDR3 is TGCGCCAGCAGCTTGCAGGGGGCGGTGAACACCGGGGAGCTGTTTTTT. This sequence joins TRBV5-1 and TRBJ2-2, with 8 positions matching TRBD1. Germline V gene lookup returns CDR1 SGHRS and CDR2 YFSETQ. Trimming at V came to 1 base and at J to 1 base, leaving 3 bases not matched to a gene. The CDR3 is made up of 16 amino acids.

The chain has TRBV5-6 and TRBJ1-2, with D tentatively TRBD1 (5 bases). Germline V gene lookup returns CDR1 SGHDT and CDR2 YYEEEE. The CDR3 sequence is 15 residues long. The germline V and J ends were trimmed by 5 bases and 4 bases, with 18 bases remaining between them. CDR3 loop: CASRSRQRVSYGYTF. The DNA for the CDR3 is TGTGCCAGCAGGTCAAGACAGAGAGTGAGCTATGGCTACACCTTC.

The chain uses TRBV30 and TRBJ1-6, with D tentatively TRBD1 (5 bases). Germline CDR1 is GTSNPN and CDR2 is SVGIG (reference sequence). Trimming pared 2 bases from V and 4 bases from J, leaving 6 bases between. The CDR3 has 13 residues. The CDR3 DNA reads as TGTGCCTGGAGTACAGGTTATAATTCACCCCTCCACTTT. Its translation is CAWSTGYNSPLHF.

The chain combines TRBV29-1 with TRBJ1-2, with 8 bases lining up with TRBD1. This CDR3 has 12 residues. The V and J ends lost 7 bases and 3 bases, in that order; junction bases with no gene match: 4. From germline, CDR1 is SQVTM and CDR2 ANQGSEA. The chain's CDR3 is CSADRVYYGYTF. The CDR3 DNA is TGCAGCGCGGACAGGGTCTACTATGGCTACACCTTC.

The chain uses TRBV13 and TRBJ2-7; tentatively, D is TRBD1 (6 bases). Germline V gene lookup returns CDR1 PRHDT and CDR2 FYEKMQ (reference sequence). Trimming left V 5 bases short and J 0 bases short, with 23 bases between. The CDR3 covers 18 residues. This chain's CDR3 is CASSPKGQGLPSSYEQYF. CDR3 sequence (DNA): TGTGCCAGCAGCCCTAAGGGGCAGGGGTTACCATCCTCCTACGAGCAGTACTTC. The full variable domain, rest sourced from reference TRBV13 and TRBJ2-7, is AAGVIQSPRHLIKEKRETATLKCYPIPRHDTVYWYQQGPGQDPQFLISFYEKMQSDKGSIPDRFSAQQFSDYHSELNMSSLELGDSALYFCASSPKGQGLPSSYEQYFGPGTRLTVT.

The chain links TRBV6-1 to TRBJ1-4; TRBD1 might be the D (5 bases). In germline, CDR1 is MNHNS, CDR2 SASEGT. Trimming took 10 bases from V and 0 from J, leaving 12 bases between them. The CDR3 is 14 residues long. As DNA, the CDR3 is TGTGCCATCGCGACAGCCGCAACTAATGAAAAACTGTTTTTT. This translates into CAIATAATNEKLFF.

The gene calls are TRBV10-3 and TRBJ1-2; D perhaps matches TRBD1 (6 bases). The germline V gene has CDR1 ENHRY and CDR2 SYGVKD. The CDR3 length is 13 residues. V was shortened by 4 bases and J by 8 bases, with 14 bases between the two germline ends. CDR3 nucleotides: TGTGCCATCAGTGTGCCGGGGGCGGAGGGCTACACCTTC. Amino acids: CAISVPGAEGYTF.

Points on this clone: Other DNA variants within this sample encode the same CDR3. The chain links TRBV18 to TRBJ2-5; D uncertain. Germline CDR1 KGHSH, CDR2 LQKENI. CDR3 length: 13 residues. The V end was cut by 3 bases, the J end by 1 base, with 6 bases between. The CDR3 region has the DNA TGTGCCAGCTCACCCGACCGCCAAGAGACCCAGTACTTC. It specifies CASSPDRQETQYF.

This clone was seen only a few times. The chain recombines TRBV6-1 with TRBJ1-2, with D tentatively TRBD1 (5 bases). V shed 4 bases and J shed 4 bases, with 25 bases lying between them. This CDR3 comprises 18 residues. CDR1 is MNHNS and CDR2 is SASEGT in the germline V gene. As DNA, the CDR3 is TGTGCCAGCAGTGGGGATGTACGGACAAGGCACCTACTCTATGGCTACACCTTC. Translating it yields CASSGDVRTRHLLYGYTF.

The chain combines TRBV13 with TRBJ2-1; 9 nucleotides agree with TRBD2. Germline-derived CDR1 and CDR2 are PRHDT and FYEKMQ (reference sequence). There are 15 residues in the CDR3. The ends lost 5 bases at V and 4 bases at J; junction bases unmatched: 6. The DNA of the CDR3 is TGTGCCAGCAGCGTTCGCGGGGGGGCTTACAATGAGCAGTTCTTC. This codes for CASSVRGGAYNEQFF.

The sample holds a few counts of this clone. V is TRBV4-2 and J is TRBJ2-7; 7 bases are a match to TRBD2. There are 16 residues in the CDR3. Germline-derived CDR1 and CDR2 are LGHNA and YNFKEQ. The V and J ends lost 0 bases and 2 bases, in that order; junction bases with no gene match: 7. The CDR3 bases are TGTGCCAGCAGCCAAGATCGGGGAGCGGGGACCTACGAGCAGTACTTC. Translated, it gives CASSQDRGAGTYEQYF.

This clone was recorded a few times. J is TRBJ1-2 and V is TRBV5-1; no reliable D call. The V end lost 0 bases, the J end lost 6 bases, and 12 bases lay between the germline ends. Germline lookup yields CDR1 SGHRS and CDR2 YFSETQ. CDR3 length: 14 amino acids. The CDR3 protein is CASSLAAGSHGYTF. CDR3 bases: TGCGCCAGCAGCTTGGCCGCGGGGTCCCATGGCTACACCTTC.

A remark on this clone: The sample has other DNA sequences that encode this CDR3 too. The rearrangement joins TRBV9 to TRBJ2-3; D remains ambiguous. Trimming left V 0 bases short and J 3 bases short, with 5 bases between. The length of the CDR3 is 13 residues. CDR1 is SGDLS and CDR2 is YYNGEE in the germline V gene. CDR3 protein: CASSVVGTDTQYF. The DNA of the CDR3 is TGTGCCAGCAGCGTAGTTGGTACAGATACGCAGTATTTT.

The chain links TRBV27 to TRBJ2-1, with 7 bases aligning to TRBD1. This CDR3 has 14 amino acids. Germline CDR1 MNHEY, CDR2 SMNVEV (reference sequence). J was trimmed by 10 bases and V by 2 bases; bases with no gene match: 8. CDR3 coding DNA: TGTGCCAGCAGTTTAGGTTTCGGACAGGCCGAGCAGTTCTTC. Amino acids: CASSLGFGQAEQFF.

This clone was recorded a few times. The J gene is TRBJ2-7, the V gene TRBV7-9; D gene unclear. Trimming removed 4 bases at V and 0 bases at J, with 13 bases between. The CDR3 is 15 amino acids. Germline V gene data show CDR1 as SEHNR and CDR2 as FQNEAQ (reference sequence). For the CDR3, the DNA is TGTGCCAGCAGCTCTTCCTTCGACGGCTCCTACGAGCAGTACTTC. It specifies CASSSSFDGSYEQYF.

The chain links TRBV18 to TRBJ2-7; a weak D match, TRBD1 (6 bases). Germline-derived CDR1 and CDR2 are KGHSH and LQKENI. V was clipped by 4 bases and J by 0 bases, with 16 bases between them. The CDR3 spans 16 residues. DNA of the CDR3: TGTGCCAGCTCACTACAGACAGGAACCAGCTCCTACGAGCAGTACTTC. This sequence encodes CASSLQTGTSSYEQYF.

This clone was detected a few times. The genes are TRBV7-9 and TRBJ2-6; no clear D gene. Germline V gene sequence: CDR1 SEHNR, CDR2 FQNEAQ (reference sequence). V shed 0 bases and J shed 0 bases, with 3 bases lying between them. The CDR3 length is 15 residues. The CDR3 coding sequence is TGTGCCAGCAGCTTAGCCCTCTCTGGGGCCAACGTCCTGACTTTC. This sequence encodes CASSLALSGANVLTF.

This clone has more than one count but fewer than ten. The chain combines TRBV6-4 with TRBJ1-1; D might be TRBD1 (6 bases). This CDR3 is built from 17 residues. Trimming shortened V by 3 bases and J by 3 bases, and 20 bases separated the two germline ends. The germline V gene encodes CDR1 MRHNA and CDR2 SNTAGT. Here the CDR3 DNA reads TGTGCCAGCAGTGAGGTTGGGGGGCCCATGGCGGACACTGAAGCTTTCTTT. Protein sequence: CASSEVGGPMADTEAFF.

The chain is built from TRBV7-2 and TRBJ1-4; D not resolved. This CDR3 has 14 amino acids. The V end was cut by 1 base, the J end by 9 bases, with 12 bases between. The germline gives CDR1 SGHTA, CDR2 FQGNSA. DNA for the CDR3: TGTGCCAGCAGCTTAGGAGGAACTCAACAAAAACTGTTTTTT. Protein product: CASSLGGTQQKLFF.

This chain connects TRBV11-1 to TRBJ2-5; 7 bases fit TRBD1. This CDR3 spans 13 amino acids. Trimming took 4 bases from V and 7 from J; bases not matched to a gene: 6. CDR1 and CDR2 (germline): SGHAT, FQDESV (reference sequence). CDR3 loop: CASSSQGPGTQYF. CDR3 bases: TGTGCCAGCAGCTCACAGGGGCCCGGGACCCAGTACTTC.

This clone has more than one count but fewer than ten. V usage is TRBV28 and J usage is TRBJ1-1, with TRBD1 identical over 7 bases. CDR3 length: 14 amino acids. V shed 4 bases, J shed 1 base, and the junction held 3 bases outside the gene matches. Looked up from germline, CDR1 is MDHEN and CDR2 is SYDVKM. The CDR3 loop reads CASSSGQPNTEAFF. The CDR3 DNA reads as TGTGCCAGCAGTTCGGGACAGCCGAACACTGAAGCTTTCTTT.

The chain recombines TRBV11-2 with TRBJ2-7; D possibly corresponds to TRBD1 (6 bases). Per germline, CDR1 SGHAT and CDR2 FQNNGV. V lost 5 bases and J lost 3, with 17 bases in between. The CDR3 runs to 15 residues. The CDR3 here is CASSLSILQGYEQYF. For the CDR3, the DNA is TGTGCCAGCAGCCTCTCCATATTACAGGGCTACGAGCAGTACTTC.

The J gene is TRBJ2-3, the V gene TRBV25-1; a possible D gene is TRBD1 (5 bases). Trimming removed 2 bases at V and 6 bases at J, with 15 bases between. The germline CDR1 and CDR2 sequences are MGHDK and SYGVNS. The CDR3 length is 15 residues. As DNA, the CDR3 is TGTGCCAGCAGTGAAGAGCAGGGTCCAGGGGATACGCAGTATTTT. Translating gives CASSEEQGPGDTQYF.

The chain carries TRBV11-2 and TRBJ2-1; no firm D call. V lost 1 base and J 6 bases, leaving 10 bases between the germline ends. In germline, CDR1 is SGHAT, CDR2 FQNNGV. The CDR3 spans 14 residues. DNA of the CDR3: TGTGCCAGCAGCTTAGGTTCATCGCCCAATGAGCAGTTCTTC. It codes for CASSLGSSPNEQFF.

The rearrangement joins TRBV5-1 to TRBJ2-4, with D maybe TRBD1 (6 bases). CDR3 length: 15 amino acids. In germline, CDR1 is SGHRS, CDR2 YFSETQ. V dropped 1 base and J dropped 1 base, with 9 bases sitting between them. The CDR3 loop reads CASSLLGGAKNIQYF. CDR3 bases: TGCGCCAGCAGCTTGCTTGGGGGCGCCAAAAACATTCAGTACTTC.